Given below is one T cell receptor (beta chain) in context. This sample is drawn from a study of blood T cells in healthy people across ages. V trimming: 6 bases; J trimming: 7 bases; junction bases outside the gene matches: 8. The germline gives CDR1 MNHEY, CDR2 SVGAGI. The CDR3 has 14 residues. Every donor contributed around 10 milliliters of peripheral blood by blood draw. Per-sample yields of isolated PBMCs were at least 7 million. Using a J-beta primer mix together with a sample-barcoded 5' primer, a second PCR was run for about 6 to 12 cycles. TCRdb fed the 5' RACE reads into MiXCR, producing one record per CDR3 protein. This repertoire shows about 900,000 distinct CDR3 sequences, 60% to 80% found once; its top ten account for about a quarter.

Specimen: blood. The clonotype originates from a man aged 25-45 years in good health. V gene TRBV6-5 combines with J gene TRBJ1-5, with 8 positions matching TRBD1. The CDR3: CASRMTGVGQPQHF. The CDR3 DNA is TGTGCCAGCAGGATGACAGGGGTAGGCCAGCCCCAGCATTTT.